The 27 T cell receptor beta chains in this list originate from one sample, sequenced in a study of control samples from healthy donors and cancer patients. Measured with immunoSEQ multiplex PCR; TCRdb has only the in-frame clones, and not every one. The sample includes roughly 180,000 clones, around 92% of them seen just once. The specimen was blood. All receptors derive from a middle-aged woman in good health.

For the CDR3, the DNA is TGTGCCAGCAGCTTAGACTCACTCCCTTTTTACGAGCAGTACTTC. Its protein is CASSLDSLPFYEQYF. The rearrangement links TRBV11-2 to TRBJ2-7; D is undetermined. Trimming removed 0 bases at V and 4 bases at J, with 13 bases between. This CDR3 spans 15 amino acids. Germline V lookup: CDR1 SGHAT, CDR2 FQNNGV.

The chain combines TRBV7-9 with TRBJ1-5; 7 bases align to TRBD1. CDR3 length equals 15 residues. Trimming took 2 bases from V and 1 from J; bases not matched to a gene: 2. Germline CDR1 and CDR2: SEHNR and FQNEAQ (reference sequence). The CDR3 region has the DNA TGTGCCAGCAGCTTAACAGGGGCGAGCAATCAGCCCCAGCATTTT. It specifies CASSLTGASNQPQHF.

The rearrangement uses TRBV5-6 and TRBJ2-1; TRBD2 aligns across 9 bases. The trim removed 0 bases at V and 8 bases at J, leaving 9 bases unmatched. Germline CDR1 is SGHDT and CDR2 is YYEEEE. The CDR3 loop spans 16 amino acids. In nucleotides, the CDR3 is TGTGCCAGCAGCTTGGATGCGAGCGGGGGGCCCGATGAGCAGTTCTTC. This gives the protein CASSLDASGGPDEQFF.

The genes are TRBV7-2 and TRBJ2-5; 9 bases are a match to TRBD2. CDR3 length equals 18 residues. Trimming removed 1 base from V and 5 bases from J; junction bases left unmatched: 14. Per the germline V gene, CDR1 is SGHTA and CDR2 is FQGNSA. The CDR3 region is CASSLGPAGGPGRETQYF. The DNA of the CDR3 is TGTGCCAGCAGCTTAGGGCCCGCGGGGGGGCCGGGCAGGGAGACCCAGTACTTC.

The rearrangement joins TRBV9 to TRBJ1-1; 7 bases map to TRBD1. This CDR3 has 15 amino acids. Looked up from germline, CDR1 is SGDLS and CDR2 is YYNGEE. V was pared by 0 bases and J by 1 base, with 3 bases of the junction left unmatched. The CDR3 here is CASSVDPGGNTEAFF. In DNA form, the CDR3 reads TGTGCCAGCAGCGTAGACCCAGGGGGGAACACTGAAGCTTTCTTT.

The chain employs TRBV27 and TRBJ2-3; 13 positions match TRBD2. CDR3 length: 14 residues. The germline CDR1 and CDR2 sequences are MNHEY and SMNVEV (reference sequence). With 6 bases clipped from V and 6 bases from J, the junction kept 3 bases outside the gene matches. The CDR3 is CASRLAGGPDTQYF. In DNA form, the CDR3 reads TGTGCCAGCAGACTAGCGGGGGGGCCGGATACGCAGTATTTT.

The chain has TRBV7-9 and TRBJ1-2; no clear D. Germline V lookup: CDR1 SEHNR, CDR2 FQNEAQ (reference sequence). V was pared by 5 bases and J by 7 bases, with 8 bases between. The CDR3 has 11 amino acids. The CDR3 here is CASSPGRGYTF. The DNA of the CDR3 is TGTGCCAGCAGCCCAGGTCGTGGCTACACCTTC.

V and J are TRBV3-1 (or the pseudogene TRBV3-2) and TRBJ2-5; D unresolved. CDR3 size: 14 residues. Trimming removed 4 bases from V and 1 base from J, with 10 bases in between. Germline CDR1 and CDR2: LGHDT and YNNKEL (reference sequence). CDR3 amino acids: CASSPRPGQETQYF. CDR3 DNA sequence: TGTGCCAGCAGCCCTCGGCCCGGCCAAGAGACCCAGTACTTC.

The chain combines TRBV5-1 with TRBJ1-1; TRBD1 might be the D (6 bases). The germline CDR1 and CDR2 sequences are SGHRS and YFSETQ. The CDR3 totals 15 residues. Trimming stripped 0 bases from V and 2 bases from J, with 11 bases between. In DNA form, the CDR3 reads TGCGCCAGCAGCTTGGAATACAGGGAAAACACTGAAGCTTTCTTT. Translating it yields CASSLEYRENTEAFF.

V gene TRBV18 combines with J gene TRBJ2-7; 13 nucleotides agree with TRBD2. J was trimmed by 0 bases and V by 3 bases; bases with no gene match: 5. Germline V gives CDR1 KGHSH, CDR2 LQKENI. The CDR3 is made up of 17 amino acids. The CDR3: CASSPGTSGVYSYEQYF. The CDR3 DNA sequence: TGTGCCAGCTCACCTGGGACTAGCGGGGTATACTCCTACGAGCAGTACTTC.

As DNA, the CDR3 is TGTGCCAGCAGCCCTCTCGGGGGGGACTCCTACAATGAGCAGTTCTTC. Protein product: CASSPLGGDSYNEQFF. This chain connects TRBV11-2 to TRBJ2-1; 8 bases match TRBD2. J was trimmed by 0 bases and V by 5 bases; bases with no gene match: 6. There are 16 residues in the CDR3. CDR1 and CDR2 (germline): SGHAT, FQNNGV.

This rearrangement joins TRBV28 to TRBJ2-1; TRBD2 matches 9 bases. CDR1 and CDR2 (germline): MDHEN, SYDVKM. The CDR3 consists of 15 residues. V trimming: 6 bases; J trimming: 8 bases; junction bases outside the gene matches: 11. The CDR3, as DNA: TGTGCCAGCAGGGCGGGGCTAGCGGGACTAGATGAGCAGTTCTTC. This translates into CASRAGLAGLDEQFF.

V is TRBV5-1 and J is TRBJ2-7; TRBD2 is a possible D gene (5 bases). CDR1 is SGHRS and CDR2 is YFSETQ in the germline V gene. V lost 4 bases and J lost 4, with 15 bases in between. This CDR3 comprises 14 residues. CDR3 sequence reads: CASSTGLVGYEQYF. The CDR3 DNA follows: TGCGCCAGCAGCACCGGACTGGTCGGGTACGAGCAGTACTTC.

The J gene is TRBJ2-3, the V gene TRBV9, with a weak D call TRBD2 (5 bases). V was cut by 4 bases and J by 0 bases, with 15 bases left in between. Germline CDR1 reads SGDLS; CDR2 reads YYNGEE. The length of the CDR3 is 16 residues. The CDR3 reads CASSLDRAVSTDTQYF. As DNA, the CDR3 is TGTGCCAGCAGCCTTGATCGAGCGGTGAGCACAGATACGCAGTATTTT.

The DNA for the CDR3 is TGTGCCAGCTCACCGGGTGGTGAAGCTTTCTTT. Amino acid sequence: CASSPGGEAFF. The chain uses TRBV18 and TRBJ1-1; no reliable D call. V was shortened by 3 bases and J by 7 bases, with 6 bases between the two germline ends. This CDR3 has 11 residues. The germline V gene has CDR1 KGHSH and CDR2 LQKENI.

The V call is TRBV21-1, the J call TRBJ2-3. TRBV21-1 is deemed a pseudogene. The CDR3 spans 16 residues. CDR3 loop: CASSKDMDTSTDTQYF. DNA for the CDR3: TGTGCCAGCAGCAAAGATATGGATACTAGCACAGATACGCAGTATTTT.

This sequence joins TRBV10-3 and TRBJ2-3; 12 bases are a match to TRBD1. The CDR3 sequence is 15 residues long. In germline, CDR1 is ENHRY, CDR2 SYGVKD. J was trimmed by 5 bases and V by 4 bases; bases with no gene match: 4. The CDR3 region has the DNA TGTGCCATCAGTGCCGGGACAGGGGGCAGAGATACGCAGTATTTT. The encoded protein is CAISAGTGGRDTQYF.

This rearrangement joins TRBV4-1 to TRBJ2-3, with TRBD2 as a possible D gene (6 bases). Germline V gene lookup returns CDR1 MGHRA and CDR2 YSYEKL. The CDR3 contains 16 residues. V dropped 0 bases and J dropped 4 bases, with 14 bases sitting between them. CDR3 nucleotides: TGCGCCAGCAGCCAAGAAGTGACTAGTTTGGCAGATACGCAGTATTTT. Residues: CASSQEVTSLADTQYF.

This clone has just one count. The gene calls are TRBV4-2 and TRBJ2-1; D is perhaps TRBD2 (5 bases). Deletions cut 4 bases from V and 6 bases from J, with 13 bases between. The CDR3 consists of 14 residues. Germline-derived CDR1 and CDR2 are LGHNA and YNFKEQ. The CDR3: CASSPLDSPNEQFF. The CDR3 DNA reads TGTGCCAGCAGCCCCTTGGACTCTCCCAATGAGCAGTTCTTC.

V usage is TRBV21-1 and J usage is TRBJ1-1; the table names TRBD1, a call not compared with the DNA. TRBV21-1 is recorded as a pseudogene. The CDR3 sequence is 16 residues long. CDR3 in DNA: TGTGCCAGCAGAATAGAGGGACAGGGTTCGAACACTGAAGCTTTCTTT. It is translated as CASRIEGQGSNTEAFF.

The count of this clone is one. CDR3 region: CASSSGTSITDTQYF. In DNA form, the CDR3 reads TGTGCCAGCAGTTCCGGGACTAGCATCACAGATACGCAGTATTTT. The chain joins TRBV6-5 to TRBJ2-3, with TRBD2 matching over 9 bases. This CDR3 is built from 15 residues. CDR1 MNHEY and CDR2 SVGAGI come from the germline V gene. V was pared by 4 bases and J by 2 bases, with 4 bases of the junction left unmatched.

CDR3 sequence: CASSQDQRVGNTIYF. The CDR3 DNA follows: TGCGCCAGCAGCCAAGATCAGCGGGTGGGTAACACCATATATTTT. The rearrangement uses TRBV4-1 and TRBJ1-3; D gene unclear. CDR1 and CDR2 from the germline V gene are MGHRA and YSYEKL. Trimming cost V 0 bases and J 7 bases, with 13 bases left between them. This CDR3 region has 15 residues.

This clone appeared a single time. The chain couples TRBV7-8 to TRBJ2-7; 7 nucleotides match TRBD1. Looked up from germline, CDR1 is SGHVS and CDR2 is FQNEAQ. The CDR3 covers 16 residues. With 1 base clipped from V and 2 bases from J, the junction kept 8 bases outside the gene matches. In DNA, the CDR3 is TGTGCCAGCAGCTTAGTTGCCACCGGGACAGCCTACGAGCAGTACTTC. It encodes CASSLVATGTAYEQYF.

The chain uses TRBV19 and TRBJ1-3, with D maybe TRBD1 (5 bases). The V end lost 7 bases, the J end lost 0 bases, and 13 bases lay between the germline ends. CDR1 is LNHDA, CDR2 SQIVND, per germline (reference sequence). This CDR3 region has 15 residues. CDR3 DNA sequence: TGTGCCAGTATGTGGGGGTTGTCCTCTGGAAACACCATATATTTT. Protein: CASMWGLSSGNTIYF.

V is TRBV19 and J is TRBJ1-1; tentative D call: TRBD1 (5 bases). Trimming pared 8 bases from V and 1 base from J, leaving 8 bases between. The germline V gene encodes CDR1 LNHDA and CDR2 SQIVND (reference sequence). The CDR3 covers 12 residues. The CDR3 region is CASGHKNTEAFF. DNA of the CDR3: TGTGCCAGTGGACACAAGAACACTGAAGCTTTCTTT.

Here the CDR3 reads CASRTGYAEAFF. The CDR3 nucleotides are TGTGCCAGCAGAACAGGGTACGCTGAAGCTTTCTTT. This chain links TRBV2 with TRBJ1-1; D perhaps matches TRBD1 (6 bases). CDR3 length equals 12 residues. Germline assignment: CDR1 SNHLY and CDR2 FYNNEI. V dropped 6 bases and J dropped 6 bases, with 11 bases sitting between them.

In DNA, the CDR3 is TGTGCCAGCAGACAAAACACCGGGGAGCTGTTTTTT. It encodes CASRQNTGELFF. V gene TRBV12-3 or TRBV12-4 combines with J gene TRBJ2-2; D call uncertain. This CDR3 has 12 residues. V was cut by 6 bases and J by 2 bases, with 4 bases left in between.